This TCR beta chain derives from a study of T cell responses to AZD1222 COVID-19 vaccine (dated by TCRdb to the early 2020s). General notes on the study: AZD1222 recipients whose second dose came at about 4 weeks and those whose second dose came at about 12 weeks were combined into one group, since spike-specific TCR depth and breadth did not differ between the two schedules. A total of about 250 trial participants underwent TCR sequencing, of whom 200 to 220 had received two doses of AZD1222 and some 26 had received two doses of the MenACWY control vaccine. Trial participants were enrolled into age subgroups of 18-55, 56-69 and 70-plus years, which contained approximately 150, 30 and 60 TCR-sequenced participants, respectively.

To note about this clone: The antigen this receptor binds is unknown. Base qualities were left out, and no much larger clone turns up one base away.

What the authors observed across the whole study: After two AZD1222 doses, spike-specific TCR breadth and depth were significantly higher than at day 0 and than in MenACWY recipients. Vaccine-associated CD4 TCRs spanned the whole spike protein, with dominant responses in regions 160-218 and 743-854. Reportedly, almost half of the unique spike-specific TCRs recognized epitopes lying outside the regions that are mutated in the B.1.351 and B.1.1.7 variants. Because no day 14 peak-response samples were available, repertoires were characterized only after the peak T cell response. Conclusions about previously exposed vaccinees are limited, since just 6 or 7 AZD1222 recipients were seropositive for SARS-CoV-2 at baseline. Participants were mostly white British and included more females than males, and it was suggested by the authors that clonal diversity may have been underestimated. The 56-69-year group was small, and its depth increase did not reach significance, likely because of low power.

Trimming leaves V shorter by 2 bases and J shorter by 9 bases, with the junction holding 9 bases beyond the gene matches. Sequences KGHSH (CDR1) and LQKENI (CDR2) are obtained from the germline V gene. The CDR3 runs 15 amino acids, cysteine and phenylalanine included. Solely the CDR3 DNA is kept, with 45 bases framed from the first base. In light of the paper, this sample's time point label describes: baseline before first vaccination. The vaccinee samples were drawn from two UK trials, COV001 and COV002, one of which was a single-blind randomized controlled phase 2/3 trial testing AZD1222 (ChAdOx1 nCoV-19) in healthy adults. Trial participant PBMC samples were collected at day 0 and day 28 after the second dose for TCRbeta chain sequencing. The CDR3 regions of human TCRbeta chains were analyzed by immunosequencing. The original methods were these. TCRs in the repertoires were compared against a reference library of SARS-CoV-2-specific TCRs that had been generated with the MIRA antigen-specificity platform. Breadth was defined as the fraction of unique TCRs that were SARS-CoV-2-associated, and depth was defined as the fraction of total T cells that were SARS-CoV-2-associated. Using the MIRA data, each spike-specific TCR was mapped to the spike region that the TCR reacts to and placed in a CD4 or CD8 class. Log10-transformed breadth and depth values were compared by one-way ANOVA with Sidak's multiple comparisons tests. The table comes from immuneACCESS by way of TCRdb, which keeps in-frame sequences with V and J called. Part of the clones is missing from these tables; in studies checked, under half for an unresolved V gene and the rest for unknown reasons. V and J calls and clone size come straight from that table; D and trimming were deduced from the DNA. The sample profile shows approximately 68,000 clones; about nine tenths of them were found once. More than 20% of the sample comes from the top ten.

The clonotype originates from an adult in good health. This receptor chain uses TRBV18 and TRBJ1-5; TRBD1 lines up with 8 middle nucleotides. Sequences were derived from peripheral blood, sampled on day 0 of AZD1222 vaccination. The DNA is TGTGCCAGCTCACCAGGACAGGGCGAAGGTCGGCCCCAGCATTTT. Its protein product is CASSPGQGEGRPQHF.